This T cell receptor (beta chain) stems from a study of blood T cells in healthy people across ages. From germline, CDR1 is LGHDT and CDR2 YNNKEL (reference sequence). The CDR3 loop spans 18 amino acids. J was trimmed by 2 bases and V by 4 bases; bases with no gene match: 13. A few counts support this clonotype. Using a J-beta primer mix together with a sample-barcoded 5' primer, a second PCR was run for roughly 7 to 12 cycles. TCRdb redid the calling of the 5' RACE reads with MiXCR, one entry per CDR3 protein. The table records 450,000 to 650,000 distinct CDR3 sequences, under 30% of them present only once. Another study also made use of these data, one on T cells of mothers and their children.

The sequence derives from a boy aged 10-17 years in good health. This rearrangement joins TRBV3-1 to TRBJ2-5, with TRBD2 matching over 10 bases. Sequencing was performed on blood. The CDR3 region is CASSPTPGLADLQETQYF. In DNA, the CDR3 is TGTGCCAGCAGCCCAACCCCCGGACTAGCGGACCTACAAGAGACCCAGTACTTC.